The sequence of this T cell receptor beta chain was determined in a study of Graves' ophthalmopathy and Graves' hyperthyroidism. Points on this clonotype: Its antigen is still unknown.

The sequenced template was RNA, covering the TCR beta CDR3 region. The workflow started with a first-round RT-PCR run with HTBI primers and then moved on to a second-round multiplex PCR. Via MiXCR, TCRdb re-called the multiplex PCR reads, giving one row per CDR3 protein. Of roughly 500,000 distinct CDR3 sequences listed, around 15% are singletons. Study observations and caveats: Most clonotypes expanded in thyroid above 0.001 frequency were present in blood too.

V shed 6 bases and J 3 bases; nucleotides not matched to a gene: 8. The CDR3 has 14 residues. CDR1 is DFQATT and CDR2 is SNEGSKA in the germline V gene (reference sequence). For donors with ophthalmopathy, the disease showed moderate-to-severe activity, reached CAS ≥3 and NOSPECS ≥4, and had lasted under 3 months. Each diagnosis was determined on the basis of clinical symptoms, serum thyroxine, TRAb, thyroid ultrasound and orbital computed tomography. PBMCs were density-gradient isolated from approximately 9.8 ml fresh blood. Sequences were obtained from blood. The receptor comes from a woman in her thirties with Graves' ophthalmopathy. The chain recombines TRBV20-1 with TRBJ2-7; 10 nucleotides align to TRBD1. CDR3 protein: CSAILRDRGYEQYF. The DNA for the CDR3 is TGCAGTGCCATTCTCCGGGACAGGGGCTACGAGCAGTACTTC.